This T cell receptor beta chain was found in a study of cytomegalovirus exposure and HLA in healthy donors. Vbeta (60) and Jbeta (13) primers were used in the PCR. This table comes from immunoSEQ multiplex PCR, and its TCRdb copy is limited to in-frame clones, with some not included. This sample has about 200,000 clones, with 70% to 90% found just once. Germline loops: CDR1 SGHNT, CDR2 YYREEE (reference sequence). The V gene end was trimmed by 3 bases and the J gene end by 0 bases; junction bases not matched to a gene: 7. This CDR3 region has 17 residues. This sequence originates from a man aged 30 to 45 in good health and CMV-seronegative. The rearrangement uses TRBV5-4 and TRBJ2-5, with TRBD2 identical over 11 bases. The sequencing sample was made of PBMCs. Here the CDR3 reads CASSSGLAGLNQETQYF. DNA of the CDR3: TGTGCCAGCAGCTCTGGACTAGCGGGTCTGAACCAAGAGACCCAGTACTTC.